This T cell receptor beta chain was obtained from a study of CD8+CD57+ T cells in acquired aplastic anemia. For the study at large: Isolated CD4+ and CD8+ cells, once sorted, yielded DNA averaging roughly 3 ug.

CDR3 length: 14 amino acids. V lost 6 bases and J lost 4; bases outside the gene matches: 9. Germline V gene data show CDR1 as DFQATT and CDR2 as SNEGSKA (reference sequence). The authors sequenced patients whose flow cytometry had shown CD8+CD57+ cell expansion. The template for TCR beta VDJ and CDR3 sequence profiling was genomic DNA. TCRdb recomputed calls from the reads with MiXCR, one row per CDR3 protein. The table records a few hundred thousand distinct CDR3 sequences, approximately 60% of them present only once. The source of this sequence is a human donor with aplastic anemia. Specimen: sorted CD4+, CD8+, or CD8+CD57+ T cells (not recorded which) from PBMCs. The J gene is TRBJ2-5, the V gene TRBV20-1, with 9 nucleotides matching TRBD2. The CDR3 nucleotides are TGCAGTGCCCCTTCTTTAGCGGGGGCAGAGACCCAGTACTTC. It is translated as CSAPSLAGAETQYF.